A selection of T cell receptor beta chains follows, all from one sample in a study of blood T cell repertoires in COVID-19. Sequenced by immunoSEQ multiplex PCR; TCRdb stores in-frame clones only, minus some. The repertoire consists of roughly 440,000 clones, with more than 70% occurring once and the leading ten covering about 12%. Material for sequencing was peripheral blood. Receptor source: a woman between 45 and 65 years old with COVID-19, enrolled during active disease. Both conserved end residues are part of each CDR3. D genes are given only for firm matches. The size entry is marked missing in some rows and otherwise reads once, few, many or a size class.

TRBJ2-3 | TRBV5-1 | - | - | TGCGCCAGCAGCCGGGAGACAGCTAGCACAGATACGCAGTATTTT | CASSRETASTDTQYF
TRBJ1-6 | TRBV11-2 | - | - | TGTGCCAGCAGCCCCCGGGTCTCCTATAATTCACCCCTCCACTTT | CASSPRVSYNSPLHF
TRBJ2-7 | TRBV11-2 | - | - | TGTGCCAGCAGCTTACCGGGAGAGCAGTACTTC | CASSLPGEQYF
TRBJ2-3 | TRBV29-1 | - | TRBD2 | TGCAGCGTTCCCTCTAGCGGGGGGGTAACAGATACGCAGTATTTT | CSVPSSGGVTDTQYF
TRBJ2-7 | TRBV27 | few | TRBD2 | TGTGCCAGCAGCCGTTGGGGGGGAGGGAACGAGCAGTACTTC | CASSRWGGGNEQYF
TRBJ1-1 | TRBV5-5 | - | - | TGTGCCAGCAGCCTGAAAACAGGGGAAGCTTTCTTT | CASSLKTGEAFF
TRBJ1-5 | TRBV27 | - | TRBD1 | TGTGCCAGCAGTTTTCGGACAGGGCTTAGCAATCAGCCCCAGCATTTT | CASSFRTGLSNQPQHF
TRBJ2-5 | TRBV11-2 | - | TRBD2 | TGTGCCAGCAGCTCGGGACTAGCGGGGGTGACCCAGTACTTC | CASSSGLAGVTQYF
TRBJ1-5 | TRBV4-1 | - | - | TGCGCCAGCAGCCAACCTAGGGCAGGGCGACAGATGCCCCAGCATTTT | CASSQPRAGRQMPQHF
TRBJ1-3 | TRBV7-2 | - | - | TGTGCCAGCAGCCCCGCCGCTCCCGGGACATTCTCCGGAAACACCATATATTTT | CASSPAAPGTFSGNTIYF
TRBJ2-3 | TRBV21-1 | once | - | TGTGCCCCAAGGGGGGGTAGCACAGATACGCAGTATTTT | CAPRGGSTDTQYF
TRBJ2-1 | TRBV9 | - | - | TGTGCCAGCAGCGTAGGTGGAGGTGAGGGCCAGTTCTTC | CASSVGGGEGQFF
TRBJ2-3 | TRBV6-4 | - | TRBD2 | TGTGCCAGCAGCAGGACTAGCGGGGGCCCAGGGGCAGATACGCAGTATTTT | CASSRTSGGPGADTQYF
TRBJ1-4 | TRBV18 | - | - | TGTGCCAGCTCGCTATTCTATGAGGATGAAAAACTGTTTTTT | CASSLFYEDEKLFF
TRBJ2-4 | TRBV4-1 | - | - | TGCGCCAGCAGCCAGCAGGGGGGTACCAAAAACATTCAGTACTTC | CASSQQGGTKNIQYF
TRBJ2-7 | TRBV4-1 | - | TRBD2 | TGCGCCAGCAGCCAAGCTAGCGGGGGGCCCCAATCATACTACGAGCAGTACTTC | CASSQASGGPQSYYEQYF
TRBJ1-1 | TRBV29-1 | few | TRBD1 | TGCAGCGTACCCGGACAGGGGGCGCGTACTGGGACTGAAGCTTTCTTT | CSVPGQGARTGTEAFF
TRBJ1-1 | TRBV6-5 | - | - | TGTGCCAGCAGTTACTCACGACTGCCGAACACTGAAGCTTTCTTT | CASSYSRLPNTEAFF
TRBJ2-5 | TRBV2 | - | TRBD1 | TGTGCCAGCAGTGAGGGCCCGACAGGGGGCTGGCAAGAGACCCAGTACTTC | CASSEGPTGGWQETQYF
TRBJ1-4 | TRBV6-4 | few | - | TGTGCCAGCTCGAGGGAGACCAATGAAAAACTGTTTTTT | CASSRETNEKLFF
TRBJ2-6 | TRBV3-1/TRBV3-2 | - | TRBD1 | TGTGCCAGCAGCCAAGGACAGGGGGCCGCCGGTTCTGGCTCTGGGGCCAACGTCCTGACTTTC | CASSQGQGAAGSGSGANVLTF
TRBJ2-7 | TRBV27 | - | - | TGTGCCATCAGGGCCTGGCTCGGGGACGAGCAGTACTTC | CAIRAWLGDEQYF
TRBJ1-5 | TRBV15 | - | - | TGTGCCACCAGCAGTCCCCCTAGCTCGCAGCCCCAGCATTTT | CATSSPPSSQPQHF
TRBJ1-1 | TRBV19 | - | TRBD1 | TGTGCCAGTAGCAAACAGGGGCGAGCTTTCTTT | CASSKQGRAFF
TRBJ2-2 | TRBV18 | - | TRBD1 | TGTGCCAGCTCACCTGGACAGGGAGAGGCCGGGGAGCTGTTTTTT | CASSPGQGEAGELFF
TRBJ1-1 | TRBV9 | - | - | TGTGCCAGCAGCGTCGCTCAGGGTCCCAACACTGAAGCTTTCTTT | CASSVAQGPNTEAFF
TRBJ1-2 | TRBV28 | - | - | TGTGCCAGCAGTTTAGGGAAGGAACGGGGTGGCTACACCTTC | CASSLGKERGGYTF
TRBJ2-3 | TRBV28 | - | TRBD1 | TGTGCCAGCGGAGACGACAGGGGTATCGATACGCAGTATTTT | CASGDDRGIDTQYF
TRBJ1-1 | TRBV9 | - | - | TGTGCCAGCAGCGTTACAGAGTTTATGAACACTGAAGCTTTCTTT | CASSVTEFMNTEAFF
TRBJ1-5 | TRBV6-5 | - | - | TGTGCCAGCAGTCGACAGGTGGATCAGCCCCAGCATTTT | CASSRQVDQPQHF
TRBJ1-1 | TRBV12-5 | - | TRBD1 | TGTGCTAGTGGTTTGAGTACAGGGGGGATGAACACTGAAGCTTTCTTT | CASGLSTGGMNTEAFF
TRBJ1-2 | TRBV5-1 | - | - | TGCGCCAGCAGCTTGACAGGAGAACCCTATGGCTACACCTTC | CASSLTGEPYGYTF
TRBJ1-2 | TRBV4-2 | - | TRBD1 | TGTGCCAGCAGCCAAGATCTCCGACAGGGTGGGGCTCTCTATGGCTACACCTTC | CASSQDLRQGGALYGYTF
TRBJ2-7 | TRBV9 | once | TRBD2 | TGTGCCAGCAGCGTAGTGGCTAGCGGGACCTACGAGCAGTACTTC | CASSVVASGTYEQYF
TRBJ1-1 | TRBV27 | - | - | TGTGCCAGCAGCTATAAACGGACAGCAATTTCAATGAACACTGAAGCTTTCTTT | CASSYKRTAISMNTEAFF
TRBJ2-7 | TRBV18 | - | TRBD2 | TGTGCCAGCTCAAGGGAGGGTGGATCCTACGAGCAGTACTTC | CASSREGGSYEQYF
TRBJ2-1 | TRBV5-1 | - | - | TGCGCCAGCAGCCTAGGACAGACCTACAATGAGCAGTTCTTC | CASSLGQTYNEQFF
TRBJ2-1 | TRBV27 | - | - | TGTGCCAGCATTACAGGGAACAATGAGCAGTTCTTC | CASITGNNEQFF
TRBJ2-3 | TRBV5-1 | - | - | TGCGCCAGCAGCAGCCCCACAGATACGCAGTATTTT | CASSSPTDTQYF
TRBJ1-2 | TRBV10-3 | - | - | TGTGCCATCAGTGAGTCCGTCCATACCCTCGACAGACCCTCCTATGGCTACACCTTC | CAISESVHTLDRPSYGYTF
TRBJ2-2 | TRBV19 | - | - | TGTGCCAGTACTAACACCGGGGAGCTGTTTTTT | CASTNTGELFF
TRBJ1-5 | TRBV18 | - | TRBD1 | TGTGCCAGCTCACCAGGACAGGGTGTAGAGCCCCAGCATTTT | CASSPGQGVEPQHF
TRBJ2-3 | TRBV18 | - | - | TGTGCCAGCTCACAGCTGCAGGGACATAGCGGCACAGATACGCAGTATTTT | CASSQLQGHSGTDTQYF
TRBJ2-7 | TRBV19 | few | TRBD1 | TGTGCCACCTCTCGGACAGGGATCTACGAGCAGTACTTC | CATSRTGIYEQYF